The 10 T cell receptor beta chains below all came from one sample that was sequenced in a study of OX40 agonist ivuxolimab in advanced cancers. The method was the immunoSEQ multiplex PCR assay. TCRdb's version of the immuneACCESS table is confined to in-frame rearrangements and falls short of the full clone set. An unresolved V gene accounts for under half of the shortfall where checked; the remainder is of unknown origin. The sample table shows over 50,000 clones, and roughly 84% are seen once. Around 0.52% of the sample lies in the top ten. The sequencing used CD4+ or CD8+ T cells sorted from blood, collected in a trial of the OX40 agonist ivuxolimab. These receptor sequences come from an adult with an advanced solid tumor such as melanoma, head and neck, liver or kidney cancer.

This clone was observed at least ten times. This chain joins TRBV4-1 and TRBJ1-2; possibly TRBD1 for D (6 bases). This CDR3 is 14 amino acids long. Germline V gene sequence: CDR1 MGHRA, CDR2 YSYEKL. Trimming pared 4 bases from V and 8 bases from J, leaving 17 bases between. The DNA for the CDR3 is TGCGCCAGCAGCCCCCTTAATGGGGGCTCCGGCTACACCTTC. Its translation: CASSPLNGGSGYTF.

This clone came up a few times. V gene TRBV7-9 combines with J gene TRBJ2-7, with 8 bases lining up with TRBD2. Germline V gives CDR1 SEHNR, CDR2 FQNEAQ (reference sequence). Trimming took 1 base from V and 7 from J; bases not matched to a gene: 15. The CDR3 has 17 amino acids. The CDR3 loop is CASSLVGKRETMWEQYF. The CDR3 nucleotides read TGTGCCAGCAGCTTAGTGGGGAAGCGGGAGACTATGTGGGAGCAGTACTTC.

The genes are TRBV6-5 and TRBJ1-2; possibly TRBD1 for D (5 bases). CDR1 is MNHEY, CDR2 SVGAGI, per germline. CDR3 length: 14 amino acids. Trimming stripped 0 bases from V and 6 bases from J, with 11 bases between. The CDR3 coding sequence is TGTGCCAGCAGTTACTCGGGAGGAGGGGATGGCTACACCTTC. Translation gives CASSYSGGGDGYTF.

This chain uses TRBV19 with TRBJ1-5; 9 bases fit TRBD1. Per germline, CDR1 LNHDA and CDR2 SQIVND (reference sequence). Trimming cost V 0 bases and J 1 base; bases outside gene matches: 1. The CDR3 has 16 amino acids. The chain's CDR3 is CASSIDGQGSNQPQHF. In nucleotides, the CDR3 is TGTGCCAGTAGTATAGATGGACAGGGGAGCAATCAGCCCCAGCATTTT.

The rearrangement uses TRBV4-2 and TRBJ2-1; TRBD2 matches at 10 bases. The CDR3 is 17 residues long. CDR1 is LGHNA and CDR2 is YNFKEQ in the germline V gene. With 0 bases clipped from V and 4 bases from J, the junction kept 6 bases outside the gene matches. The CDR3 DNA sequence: TGTGCCAGCAGCCAAGATTTGCCAGCGGGAGGGTACAATGAGCAGTTCTTC. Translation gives CASSQDLPAGGYNEQFF.

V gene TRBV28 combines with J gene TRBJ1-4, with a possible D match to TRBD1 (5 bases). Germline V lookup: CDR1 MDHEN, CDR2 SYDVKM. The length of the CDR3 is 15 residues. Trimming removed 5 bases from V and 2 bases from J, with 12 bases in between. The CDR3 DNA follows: TGTGCCAGCAGTCTTCCAGGGAATACTAATGAAAAACTGTTTTTT. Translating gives CASSLPGNTNEKLFF.

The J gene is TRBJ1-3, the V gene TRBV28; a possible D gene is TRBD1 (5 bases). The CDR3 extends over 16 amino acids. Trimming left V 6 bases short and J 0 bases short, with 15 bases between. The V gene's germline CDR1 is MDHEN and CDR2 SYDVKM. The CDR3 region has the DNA TGTGCCAGCAGCCAATATTGGACACCCTCTGGAAACACCATATATTTT. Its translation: CASSQYWTPSGNTIYF.

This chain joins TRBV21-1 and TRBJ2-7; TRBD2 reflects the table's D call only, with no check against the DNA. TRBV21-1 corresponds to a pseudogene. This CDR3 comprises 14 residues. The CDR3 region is CASSNGTSGSPRSF. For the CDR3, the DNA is TGTGCCAGCAGCAACGGGACTAGCGGGAGCCCCAGGAGCTTC.

The chain's CDR3 is CASSEQGTEAFF. CDR3 sequence (DNA): TGTGCCAGCAGTGAACAGGGGACTGAAGCTTTCTTT. The J gene is TRBJ1-1, the V gene TRBV6-1, with D possibly TRBD1 on 6 matching bases. This CDR3 contains 12 residues. The germline V and J ends were trimmed by 2 bases and 5 bases, with 6 bases remaining between them. Germline CDR1 MNHNS, CDR2 SASEGT.

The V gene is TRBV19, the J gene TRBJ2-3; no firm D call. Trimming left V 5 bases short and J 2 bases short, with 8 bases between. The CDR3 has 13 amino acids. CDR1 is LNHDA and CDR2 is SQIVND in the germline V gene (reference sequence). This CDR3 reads CASSDQSTDTQYF. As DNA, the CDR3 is TGTGCCAGTAGTGACCAGTCCACAGATACGCAGTATTTT.